The 12 T cell receptor beta chains below all came from one sample that was sequenced in a study of shared clonotypes between healthy human individuals. Sequencing used immunoSEQ multiplex PCR; TCRdb keeps in-frame clones, though not all of them. The table records approximately 530,000 clones, roughly 95% of them present only once. Sample: naive CD4+ T cells sorted from blood. The subset is: CD45RA+ positively selected. The receptors originated from a woman in her thirties in good health.

The chain recombines TRBV5-6 with TRBJ2-2, with TRBD2 identical over 10 bases. V was pared by 0 bases and J by 5 bases, with 10 bases of the junction left unmatched. CDR1 and CDR2 from the germline V gene are SGHDT and YYEEEE. CDR3 length: 18 amino acids. The CDR3 spells CASSLALVAGGRTGELFF. The CDR3 bases are TGTGCCAGCAGCTTGGCCCTGGTAGCGGGAGGACGGACCGGGGAGCTGTTTTTT.

The chain combines TRBV11-2 with TRBJ1-1; D not resolved. The CDR3 runs 13 residues. The germline V gene has CDR1 SGHAT and CDR2 FQNNGV. Trimming shortened V by 5 bases and J by 1 base, and 8 bases separated the two germline ends. The CDR3 spells CASSRVKNTEAFF. CDR3 DNA sequence: TGTGCCAGCAGCCGCGTTAAGAACACTGAAGCTTTCTTT.

This clone appeared a few times. V is TRBV5-1 and J is TRBJ1-2; the D gene is possibly TRBD1 (6 bases). The germline gives CDR1 SGHRS, CDR2 YFSETQ. Between the trimmed V and J ends, which lost 0 bases and 4 bases, there was a span of 10 bases. The CDR3 runs 14 residues. DNA of the CDR3: TGCGCCAGCAGCTTGGTACAGGGAAGCTATGGCTACACCTTC. Amino acids: CASSLVQGSYGYTF.

The genes are TRBV6-5 and TRBJ2-7; 7 bases are shared with TRBD1. This CDR3 comprises 15 residues. In germline, CDR1 is MNHEY, CDR2 SVGAGI. Trimming took 5 bases from V and 1 from J; bases not matched to a gene: 8. This CDR3 reads CASSPDRSPSYEQYF. For the CDR3, the DNA is TGTGCCAGCAGTCCGGACAGGTCCCCTTCCTACGAGCAGTACTTC.

This clone was detected only once. The J gene is TRBJ2-1, the V gene TRBV4-1; D is unclear. The V gene lost 1 base and the J gene lost 6 bases, with 19 bases spanning the gap. The CDR3 extends over 17 amino acids. Per the germline V gene, CDR1 is MGHRA and CDR2 is YSYEKL. The CDR3 reads CASSQVTGRTLGNEQFF. The DNA of the CDR3 is TGCGCCAGCAGCCAAGTTACGGGCCGCACACTGGGCAATGAGCAGTTCTTC.

The chain joins TRBV18 to TRBJ2-7; TRBD2 matches 11 bases. The germline V gene has CDR1 KGHSH and CDR2 LQKENI. The CDR3 length is 17 residues. J was trimmed by 5 bases and V by 3 bases; bases with no gene match: 12. CDR3: CASSPERNSGRADEQYF. CDR3 sequence (DNA): TGTGCCAGCTCACCGGAACGAAATAGCGGGAGGGCCGACGAGCAGTACTTC.

The chain is built from TRBV28 and TRBJ2-4; 7 positions agree with TRBD2. The CDR3 length is 18 residues. CDR1 and CDR2 from the germline V gene are MDHEN and SYDVKM. V trimming: 6 bases; J trimming: 3 bases; junction bases outside the gene matches: 17. CDR3 region: CASSPYRGRGRVKNIQYF. The DNA of the CDR3 is TGTGCCAGCAGCCCTTACCGGGGAAGAGGGAGGGTCAAAAACATTCAGTACTTC.

DNA of the CDR3: TGTGCCAGCAGCTTAGTCGCGGGAACCCAAGAGACCCAGTACTTC. Translated, it gives CASSLVAGTQETQYF. This chain connects TRBV7-9 to TRBJ2-5, with D perhaps matching TRBD2 (6 bases). The CDR3 length is 15 residues. Germline V gives CDR1 SEHNR, CDR2 FQNEAQ (reference sequence). V was pared by 1 base and J by 1 base, with 10 bases between.

The chain links TRBV27 to TRBJ1-6, with TRBD1 matching 7 bases. Germline assignment: CDR1 MNHEY and CDR2 SMNVEV (reference sequence). V shed 5 bases, J shed 7 bases, and the junction held 5 bases outside the gene matches. The length of the CDR3 is 14 residues. The CDR3 region has the DNA TGTGCCAGCAGTACGACAGGGATCAATTCACCCCTCCACTTT. It is translated as CASSTTGINSPLHF.

Details on this clone: This sample also contains other DNA sequences that code for the same CDR3. This rearrangement joins TRBV6-5 to TRBJ1-3; D is unresolved. CDR3 size: 15 residues. Germline V gives CDR1 MNHEY, CDR2 SVGAGI. V gave up 0 bases and J gave up 0 bases, with 6 bases separating them. The DNA of the CDR3 is TGTGCCAGCAGTTACTCGAGAGGCTCTGGAAACACCATATATTTT. It encodes CASSYSRGSGNTIYF.

This chain connects TRBV7-3 to TRBJ2-3; TRBD2 aligns across 14 bases. There are 19 residues in the CDR3. Germline CDR1 is SGHTA and CDR2 is FQGTGA. Unmatched junction bases numbered 11, after V lost 5 bases and J lost 1 base. CDR3 in DNA: TGTGCCAGCAGCCTCCTCGGGACTAGCGGGAGCAGGGGCACAGATACGCAGTATTTT. Encoded protein: CASSLLGTSGSRGTDTQYF.

The chain couples TRBV7-6 to TRBJ2-7; 7 nucleotides match TRBD1. This CDR3 spans 16 amino acids. The germline gives CDR1 SGHVS, CDR2 FNYEAQ. V was pared by 5 bases and J by 0 bases, with 10 bases of the junction left unmatched. Here the CDR3 reads CASSRRTGDDSYEQYF. DNA for the CDR3: TGTGCCAGCAGCCGTCGAACAGGGGACGACTCCTACGAGCAGTACTTC.